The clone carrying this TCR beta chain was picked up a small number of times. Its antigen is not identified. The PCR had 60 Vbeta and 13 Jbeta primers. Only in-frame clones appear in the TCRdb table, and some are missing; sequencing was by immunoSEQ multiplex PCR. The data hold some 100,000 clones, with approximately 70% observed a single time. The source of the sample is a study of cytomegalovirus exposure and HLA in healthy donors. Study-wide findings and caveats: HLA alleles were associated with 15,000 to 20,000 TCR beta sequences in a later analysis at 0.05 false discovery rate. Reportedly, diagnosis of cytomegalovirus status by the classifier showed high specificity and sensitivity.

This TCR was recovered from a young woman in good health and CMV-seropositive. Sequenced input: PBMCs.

The CDR3 bases are TGTGCCAGCAGCTTGGGACAGGGACCCTACGAGCAGTACTTC. Translating gives CASSLGQGPYEQYF. V gene TRBV5-8 combines with J gene TRBJ2-7, with TRBD1 identical over 7 bases. This CDR3 region has 14 residues. Germline V gene sequence: CDR1 SGHTS, CDR2 YDEGEE. V lost 0 bases and J lost 2; bases outside the gene matches: 2. Using reference TRBV5-8 and TRBJ2-7 for the parts outside the CDR3, the full variable domain is EAGVTQSPTHLIKTRGQQATLRCSPISGHTSVYWYQQALGLGLQFLLWYDEGEERNRGNFPPRFSGRQFPNYSSELNVNALELEDSALYLCASSLGQGPYEQYFGPGTRLTVT.